This is a list of T cell receptor beta chains from one sample in a study of Graves' ophthalmopathy and Graves' hyperthyroidism. TCRdb analysed the multiplex PCR reads with MiXCR anew, one entry per CDR3 protein. The sample includes approximately 700,000 distinct CDR3 sequences, roughly 40% of them seen just once. Material: peripheral blood. The receptors derive from an adult man with Graves' ophthalmopathy. CDR3s include the opening cysteine and the closing phenylalanine or tryptophan. The D gene is left open where the match is weak. Size is stated for part of the rows, as once, few or many counts, or as a class when the clone is expanded.

CDR3 DNA: TGCAGTGCTAGAGAGAGAGCGTTGGAGACCCAGTACTTC
CDR3 protein: CSARERALETQYF
clone size: few
V gene: TRBV20-1
J gene: TRBJ2-5
D gene: .

CDR3 DNA: TGTGCCAGCAGCTTCCCCCCGGGGCCGGATGGGGAAAAACTGTTTTTT
CDR3 protein: CASSFPPGPDGEKLFF
clone size: few
V gene: TRBV7-2
J gene: TRBJ1-4
D gene: .

CDR3 DNA: TGTGCCAGCAGCTCCCCTGGCAGTGTTGACTACACCTTC
CDR3 protein: CASSSPGSVDYTF
clone size: .
V gene: TRBV7-9
J gene: TRBJ1-2
D gene: .

CDR3 DNA: TGTGCCAGCAGCTTATCAGTTCGTGCGGGCAGGTTCAGATACGAGCAGTACTTC
CDR3 protein: CASSLSVRAGRFRYEQYF
clone size: .
V gene: TRBV11-2
J gene: TRBJ2-7
D gene: .

CDR3 DNA: TGTGCCAGCAGCTTGGGACCCGGGACACCCGACTCCTACGAGCAGTACTTC
CDR3 protein: CASSLGPGTPDSYEQYF
clone size: .
V gene: TRBV7-6
J gene: TRBJ2-7
D gene: .

CDR3 DNA: TGTGCCAGCAGCCAAGATAACTATGGCTACACCTTC
CDR3 protein: CASSQDNYGYTF
clone size: many
V gene: TRBV14
J gene: TRBJ1-2
D gene: .

CDR3 DNA: TGTGCCAGCAGCGTTAGACTCTACGAGCAGCACTTC
CDR3 protein: CASSVRLYEQHF
clone size: .
V gene: TRBV7-2
J gene: TRBJ2-7
D gene: .

CDR3 DNA: TGCGCCAGCAGCCAACTCGACATTACCTACGAGCAGTACTTC
CDR3 protein: CASSQLDITYEQYF
clone size: .
V gene: TRBV4-1
J gene: TRBJ2-7
D gene: .

CDR3 DNA: TGCAGCTCCCGACGGACAGGGGGAGAGACCCAGTACTTC
CDR3 protein: CSSRRTGGETQYF
clone size: .
V gene: TRBV29-1
J gene: TRBJ2-5
D gene: TRBD1

CDR3 DNA: TGCGCCAGCAGTGCAACTAGGACGGCCTCTAACTATGGCTACACCTTC
CDR3 protein: CASSATRTASNYGYTF
clone size: many
V gene: TRBV10-2
J gene: TRBJ1-2
D gene: .

CDR3 DNA: TGCAGTGCTAGAGATCGGAACACCCATAATGAAAAACTGTTTTTT
CDR3 protein: CSARDRNTHNEKLFF
clone size: .
V gene: TRBV20-1
J gene: TRBJ1-4
D gene: .

CDR3 DNA: TGCAGTGCTAAACGGGGGTTCCGGTCGGGCAATCAGCCCCAGCATTTT
CDR3 protein: CSAKRGFRSGNQPQHF
clone size: .
V gene: TRBV20-1
J gene: TRBJ1-5
D gene: .

CDR3 DNA: TGTGCCAGCAGCTTAGACCATCTCCCTGAACAGCAGTACTTC
CDR3 protein: CASSLDHLPEQQYF
clone size: .
V gene: TRBV7-2
J gene: TRBJ2-7
D gene: .

CDR3 DNA: TGTGCCAGTAGTTTCGGGCAGGGCCGCTTCGAGCAGTACTTC
CDR3 protein: CASSFGQGRFEQYF
clone size: few
V gene: TRBV19
J gene: TRBJ2-7
D gene: .

CDR3 DNA: TGCAGCGTCGGACAGGGGGCAGATGAGACCCAGTACTTC
CDR3 protein: CSVGQGADETQYF
clone size: many
V gene: TRBV29-1
J gene: TRBJ2-5
D gene: TRBD1

CDR3 DNA: TGTGCCTACGACTTGGAGGCAGGGAGTGAAAAACTGTTTTTT
CDR3 protein: CAYDLEAGSEKLFF
clone size: .
V gene: TRBV25-1
J gene: TRBJ1-4
D gene: .